These 5 T cell receptor beta chains were all obtained from the same sample, sequenced in a study of blood T cell repertoires in COVID-19. The protocol was immunoSEQ multiplex PCR, while the TCRdb copy is restricted to in-frame clones and leaves out a portion. This sample has over 130,000 clones, with about 90% found just once. Sequencing was performed on peripheral blood. The receptors were gathered from a woman aged 55-69 years with active or convalescent COVID-19.

V gene TRBV19 combines with J gene TRBJ2-7; D is possibly TRBD1 (6 bases). Germline loops: CDR1 LNHDA, CDR2 SQIVND (reference sequence). Between the trimmed V and J ends, which lost 4 bases and 2 bases, there was a span of 15 bases. This CDR3 spans 15 amino acids. DNA of the CDR3: TGTGCCAGTAGTAACTACCGACAGGTTCCCTACGAGCAGTACTTC. Translated: CASSNYRQVPYEQYF. The full variable domain, with the rest looked up from reference TRBV19 and TRBJ2-7, is DGGITQSPKYLFRKEGQNVTLSCEQNLNHDAMYWYRQDPGQGLRLIYYSQIVNDFQKGDIAEGYSVSREKKESFPLTVTSAQKNPTAFYLCASSNYRQVPYEQYFGPGTRLTVT.

The chain is built from TRBV15 and TRBJ1-6; no definite D call. CDR1 and CDR2 (germline): LNHNV, YYDKDF (reference sequence). Trimming left V 0 bases short and J 3 bases short, with 6 bases between. There are 15 residues in the CDR3. CDR3 nucleotide sequence: TGTGCCACCAGCAGAGAGGAGAGCTATAATTCACCCCTCCACTTT. It specifies CATSREESYNSPLHF.

This rearrangement joins TRBV18 to TRBJ1-3; no clear D gene. CDR3 length: 16 amino acids. With 3 bases removed from V and 4 bases from J, the gap between germline ends came to 16 bases. CDR1 and CDR2 from the germline V gene are KGHSH and LQKENI. CDR3 sequence (DNA): TGTGCCAGCTCACCGCAGGAGGGCGCCGGGGGAAACACCATATATTTT. This codes for CASSPQEGAGGNTIYF.

The chain joins TRBV30 to TRBJ2-3, with 8 positions matching TRBD1. The germline V gene has CDR1 GTSNPN and CDR2 SVGIG (reference sequence). This CDR3 spans 14 amino acids. The trim removed 6 bases at V and 4 bases at J, leaving 9 bases unmatched. The CDR3 reads CACHQGALADTQYF. In DNA form, the CDR3 reads TGTGCCTGTCACCAGGGGGCCCTCGCAGATACGCAGTATTTT.

This sequence joins TRBV5-5 and TRBJ2-3; D not resolved. Looked up from germline, CDR1 is SGHKS and CDR2 is YYEKEE (reference sequence). The CDR3 has 12 amino acids. The V end was cut by 4 bases, the J end by 2 bases, with 5 bases between. The CDR3 reads CASSPNTDTQYF. For the CDR3, the DNA is TGTGCCAGCAGCCCCAACACAGATACGCAGTATTTT.